The sample holds a few counts of the clone carrying this T cell receptor beta chain. The V segment lost 5 bases and the J segment 3 bases; nucleotides outside the gene matches: 10. The germline gives CDR1 MDHEN, CDR2 SYDVKM. The CDR3 has 16 amino acids. TCRdb keeps only in-frame clones here, not all; method: immunoSEQ multiplex PCR. The data show 90,000 to 110,000 clones, around nine tenths seen once. The sample comes from a study of T cell responses to AZD1222 COVID-19 vaccine. The specimen was peripheral blood, collected on day 0 of AZD1222 vaccination. This chain joins TRBV28 and TRBJ2-7; 10 bases line up with TRBD2. This receptor was identified in an adult in good health. In DNA, the CDR3 is TGTGCCAGCAGTCCACAGCTAGCGGGAGCCTACTACGAGCAGTACTTC. Encoded protein: CASSPQLAGAYYEQYF. Combining the CDR3 with reference TRBV28 and TRBJ2-7 gives the whole variable domain DVKVTQSSRYLVKRTGEKVFLECVQDMDHENMFWYRQDPGLGLRLIYFSYDVKMKEKGDIPEGYSVSREKKERFSLILESASTNQTSMYLCASSPQLAGAYYEQYFGPGTRLTVT.